This TCR beta chain was found in a study of blood T cell repertoires in COVID-19. Across the study: The cDNA or gDNA used as material had been derived from T cells, B-cell-depleted T cells, or PBMCs.

Original data processing: Quantification of nucleated cells was approximated via reference gene primer amplification. Clones were read by immunoSEQ multiplex PCR, and TCRdb kept only the in-frame ones, dropping some. The DNA was the basis for D and trimming; V, J and clone size are from that table. The table has 300,000 to 400,000 clones, approximately 87% seen once. V shed 4 bases and J 0 bases; nucleotides not matched to a gene: 9. CDR3 length equals 16 residues. Germline assignment: CDR1 MNHNY and CDR2 SVGAGI (reference sequence). This TCR was sampled from a woman aged 45-65 years with active or convalescent COVID-19. The rearrangement links TRBV6-6 to TRBJ2-7, with 7 bases matching TRBD1. The sequencing input was peripheral blood. In DNA, the CDR3 is TGTGCCAGCAGTTCCGAAGGGACAGCGAGCTCCTACGAGCAGTACTTC. It yields the protein CASSSEGTASSYEQYF.